Described below is a single TCR beta chain sequence and its context. The source of the sample is a study of T cell changes during pregnancy in multiple sclerosis. Clones were sequenced by immunoSEQ multiplex PCR, and TCRdb holds only the in-frame ones, with some missing. The repertoire includes about 57,000 clones, more than 85% of them detected once, and about 0.38% sits in the top ten. The CDR3 extends over 15 amino acids. CDR1 and CDR2 (germline): MNHNS, SASEGT. Trimming stripped 2 bases from V and 1 base from J, with 8 bases between. The sequences come from CD4+ T cells from peripheral blood mononuclear cells, collected in the third trimester of pregnancy. J is TRBJ2-2 and V is TRBV6-1, with D unclear. The source is a female donor with multiple sclerosis, enrolled in a pregnancy study. The chain's CDR3 is CASSESAGNTGELFF. The CDR3 DNA is TGTGCCAGCAGTGAATCGGCAGGGAACACCGGGGAGCTGTTTTTT.